This T cell receptor beta chain was found in a study of blood T cell repertoires in COVID-19 (dated by TCRdb to 2020 to 2021). Broadly, across the study: The collaborator samples originated in the United States, Italy and Spain and spanned the acute and convalescent phases of COVID-19. The samples were drawn from two sources: the first 160 participants of the ongoing ImmuneRACE study, and 1,000 to 1,500 subjects contributed by 6 global collaborators. The repertoires were made available in a free public database intended to serve as a resource for research on the immune response to SARS-CoV-2. The dataset comprised deeply sampled blood TCRbeta repertoires from subjects exposed to, actively infected with, or recovered from COVID-19. The sample metadata nearly always contained a de-identified subject ID, COVID-19 status, age in years and sex. Where available, HLA class I and class II types were obtained from metadata supplied by the sample provider rather than from assay-based typing. The material from the prospective study consisted of cDNA or gDNA derived from T cells, B-cell-depleted T cells, or PBMCs. The paper as a whole reports these results and caveats: The amount of clinical and demographic metadata varied by source and participant and was provided uncurated.

Whole blood was collected in K2EDTA tubes by collaborating institutions according to the institutions' own protocols. For TCRbeta analysis, collaborator samples were shipped as frozen whole blood, as isolated PBMCs, or as DNA extracted from either sample type. TCRbeta CDR3 regions were amplified from genomic DNA using the immunoSEQ Assay, a bias-controlled multiplex PCR. On the authors' methods: Nucleated cell counts per sample were estimated from amplification of reference gene primers within the assay. Sequence reads were collapsed and filtered to measure the absolute abundance of every unique TCRbeta CDR3 rearrangement. Productive Simpson clonality was computed per sample as the square root of Simpson's diversity index over productive rearrangements. Drawn from immuneACCESS, this table holds only the in-frame rearrangements with V and J called that TCRdb kept. Clones are partly lost; checked studies trace under half to an unresolved V gene and leave the rest unexplained. D and trimming come from the DNA, and the V and J calls and clone size come from that table. The table for this sample lists some 200,000 clones; 86% of them were counted only once. The ten largest clonotypes hold about 2% of the sample.

The CDR3 numbers 14 residues from cysteine through phenylalanine. Just the 42-base CDR3 DNA is kept, in frame starting at base 1. The germline V gene yields MNHEY for CDR1 and SVGEGT for CDR2. Deletion took 2 bases off V and 7 bases off J, with a span of 15 bases between the germline ends. This clone was recorded only once. No antigen is known for it. The sample holds no much larger clone one base away, and base qualities are not on file. The rearranged segments are TRBV6-2 or TRBV6-3 and TRBJ2-7, with TRBD2 perhaps the D gene, on 6 matching bases. Sequencing input: peripheral blood. The sequence was collected from a woman in her 50s with acute or convalescent COVID-19. The CDR3 in this case is CASSYLAPQGEQYF. The sequenced DNA is TGTGCCAGCAGTTACCTAGCGCCCCAAGGGGAGCAGTACTTC.